The 30 T cell receptor beta chains presented below share a single source sample, sequenced in a study of blood T cells in healthy people across ages. A second about 7 to 11 cycle PCR used barcoded and J-beta primers. TCRdb reprocessed the 5' RACE reads with MiXCR, giving one entry per CDR3 protein. Of about 570,000 distinct CDR3 sequences in the sample, 25% to 30% are singletons; the top ten hold around 18%. Sequenced: blood. The receptors stem from a woman aged 70-85 years in good health.

This clonotype came up a few times. The V gene is TRBV6-4, the J gene TRBJ1-2, with 8 bases aligning to TRBD1. Germline V gene data show CDR1 as MRHNA and CDR2 as SNTAGT. J was trimmed by 4 bases and V by 5 bases; bases with no gene match: 3. This CDR3 comprises 13 residues. The CDR3 is CASSHGQGYGYTF. DNA of the CDR3: TGTGCCAGCAGTCACGGACAGGGCTATGGCTACACCTTC.

This clonotype is a singleton in its sample. The junction differs from germline at one of its ends, possibly a read error. The rearrangement links TRBV29-1 to TRBJ2-7, with TRBD2 as a possible D gene (6 bases). This CDR3 comprises 13 residues. The germline gives CDR1 SQVTM, CDR2 ANQGSEA. The CDR3 sequence is CNVDVGGTDGQYF. The CDR3 coding sequence is TGCAACGTTGACGTGGGGGGAACGGACGGGCAGTACTTC.

V and J are TRBV7-2 and TRBJ2-5; TRBD1 aligns across 9 bases. The end of the DNA is better explained by TRBJ2-7, so the J call may be wrong. The CDR3 is made up of 14 amino acids. Germline-derived CDR1 and CDR2 are SGHTA and FQGNSA. This CDR3 reads CASSTGGISYEQYF. The CDR3 DNA is TGTGCCAGCAGCACAGGGGGCATTTCCTACGAGCAGTACTTC.

The chain is built from TRBV6-1 and TRBJ2-1; 8 bases agree with TRBD2. This CDR3 spans 17 amino acids. CDR1 is MNHNS and CDR2 is SASEGT in the germline V gene. V gave up 6 bases and J gave up 5 bases; unmatched junction bases: 15. The CDR3 sequence: CASSPGGARGKHNEQFF. In DNA form, the CDR3 reads TGTGCCAGCAGCCCCGGGGGGGCCCGGGGGAAACACAATGAGCAGTTCTTC.

The chain carries TRBV7-9 and TRBJ1-2, with a possible D match to TRBD1 (5 bases). Germline V gives CDR1 SEHNR, CDR2 FQNEAQ (reference sequence). V was pared by 3 bases and J by 8 bases, with 16 bases between. The CDR3 consists of 14 residues. The DNA for the CDR3 is TGTGCCAGCAGCTTTATGGGTTCTGGGGACGGCTACACCTTC. Its protein is CASSFMGSGDGYTF.

A few counts support this clonotype. The chain is built from TRBV5-1 and TRBJ2-3; 12 bases are shared with TRBD2. The CDR3 contains 15 residues. The V and J ends lost 9 bases and 0 bases, in that order; junction bases with no gene match: 5. Germline V gene lookup returns CDR1 SGHRS and CDR2 YFSETQ. The chain's CDR3 is CANSTSGGSTDTQYF. CDR3 coding DNA: TGCGCCAACAGTACTAGCGGGGGGAGCACAGATACGCAGTATTTT.

This clonotype was picked up a small number of times. A much more abundant neighbour one base away suggests this may be a read error. CDR3 amino acids: CAPYDRNYGYTF. For the CDR3, the DNA is TGTGCCCCTTACGACAGAAACTATGGCTACACCTTC. This chain uses TRBV24-1 with TRBJ1-2; possible D gene TRBD1, 5 bases. The V end lost 12 bases, the J end lost 2 bases, and 12 bases lay between the germline ends. Germline assignment: CDR1 KGHDR and CDR2 SFDVKD. CDR3 length: 12 amino acids.

This clonotype was detected only a few times. The chain employs TRBV7-8 and TRBJ2-3, with TRBD2 identical over 9 bases. Germline V gene lookup returns CDR1 SGHVS and CDR2 FQNEAQ. CDR3 length: 15 residues. V was pared by 4 bases and J by 6 bases, with 8 bases of the junction left unmatched. The CDR3 coding sequence is TGTGCCAGCAGCTCCCTGGGGCTAGCGGGGGATACGCAGTATTTT. Translated: CASSSLGLAGDTQYF.

The V gene is TRBV7-9, the J gene TRBJ2-1; the D gene could be TRBD1 or TRBD2 (5 bases each). V lost 5 bases, J lost 2 bases, and 16 bases lay in between. CDR3 size: 16 residues. Germline-derived CDR1 and CDR2 are SEHNR and FQNEAQ (reference sequence). CDR3 in amino acids: CASSLPGQGPYNEQFF. CDR3 DNA sequence: TGTGCCAGCAGCCTCCCGGGGCAGGGTCCCTACAATGAGCAGTTCTTC. Full variable domain (missing parts from reference TRBV7-9 and TRBJ2-1): DTGVSQNPRHKITKRGQNVTFRCDPISEHNRLYWYRQTLGQGPEFLTYFQNEAQLEKSRLLSDRFSAERPKGSFSTLEIQRTEQGDSAMYLCASSLPGQGPYNEQFFGPGTRLTVL.

V is TRBV6-5 and J is TRBJ2-1; the match to TRBD1 covers 9 bases. This CDR3 is 13 amino acids long. V was pared by 5 bases and J by 8 bases, with 4 bases of the junction left unmatched. In germline, CDR1 is MNHEY, CDR2 SVGAGI. CDR3 amino acids: CASSADRGYEQFF. The CDR3 DNA reads TGTGCCAGCAGTGCGGACAGGGGTTATGAGCAGTTCTTC.

The genes are TRBV3-1 and TRBJ1-2; possible D gene TRBD1, 5 bases. This CDR3 has 15 residues. CDR1 is LGHDT, CDR2 YNNKEL, per germline (reference sequence). V was trimmed by 0 bases and J by 5 bases, leaving 13 bases between them. For the CDR3, the DNA is TGTGCCAGCAGCCAAGATGGGGGGACCGGGTATGGCTACACCTTC. Translating it yields CASSQDGGTGYGYTF.

The chain is built from TRBV4-2 and TRBJ2-7; 12 bases agree with TRBD2. Unmatched junction bases numbered 8, after V lost 1 base and J lost 7 bases. The CDR3 length is 16 residues. CDR1 is LGHNA, CDR2 YNFKEQ, per germline. CDR3 residues: CASSQAELAGGREQYF. Written as DNA, the CDR3 is TGTGCCAGCAGCCAAGCGGAGCTAGCGGGGGGGCGAGAGCAGTACTTC.

V and J are TRBV18 and TRBJ2-3, with D perhaps matching TRBD1 (5 bases). The V end lost 2 bases, the J end lost 4 bases, and 10 bases lay between the germline ends. There are 14 residues in the CDR3. CDR1 is KGHSH and CDR2 is LQKENI in the germline V gene. The CDR3 region is CASSPKGLADTQYF. The CDR3 DNA is TGTGCCAGCTCACCAAAGGGGCTGGCAGATACGCAGTATTTT.

This clonotype was seen a handful of times. The chain employs TRBV4-3 and TRBJ1-2; TRBD1 matches at 11 bases. The J segment lost 4 bases and the V segment lost 5 bases, leaving 12 bases of the junction unmatched. The germline V gene encodes CDR1 LGHNA and CDR2 YSLEER. This CDR3 has 17 amino acids. DNA for the CDR3: TGCGCCAGCAGCTTACAGGCCGGGACAGGGGGATTCTATGGCTACACCTTC. Translation gives CASSLQAGTGGFYGYTF.

This clonotype occurred a few times. The J gene is TRBJ2-5, the V gene TRBV6-2 or TRBV6-3; 9 bases are a match to TRBD1. The DNA end lines up better with TRBJ2-7; the J call may be wrong. Germline loops: CDR1 MNHEY, CDR2 SVGEGT. CDR3 size: 17 residues. The CDR3 reads CASRPRRGTGSSYEQYF. As DNA, the CDR3 is TGTGCCAGCAGACCCCGGAGGGGGACAGGGTCTAGCTACGAGCAGTACTTC.

The J gene is TRBJ2-5, the V gene TRBV5-1; 15 bases are shared with TRBD2. Germline V gives CDR1 SGHRS, CDR2 YFSETQ. The length of the CDR3 is 15 residues. The junction had 1 base not matched to a gene; V was cut back by 6 bases and J by 1 base. CDR3 bases: TGCGCCAGCACGGGACTAGCGGGGGGCCAAGAGACCCAGTACTTC. Residues: CASTGLAGGQETQYF.

This clonotype was counted only a few times. The chain has TRBV28 and TRBJ1-2; TRBD1 might be the D (5 bases). Germline V lookup: CDR1 MDHEN, CDR2 SYDVKM. The CDR3 is 17 amino acids. Trimming removed 4 bases from V and 9 bases from J, with 27 bases in between. In DNA form, the CDR3 reads TGTGCCAGCAGTTCCTCCGGGACTCGGCATGAAAAGGGGCGCTACACCTTC. It is translated as CASSSSGTRHEKGRYTF.

This rearrangement joins TRBV20-1 to TRBJ2-5; D gene uncertain. CDR3 length equals 12 residues. V lost 8 bases and J 3 bases, leaving 13 bases between the germline ends. CDR1 is DFQATT, CDR2 SNEGSKA, per germline (reference sequence). CDR3 protein: CSLLSAKETQYF. The CDR3 region has the DNA TGCAGTCTGTTAAGCGCCAAAGAGACCCAGTACTTC.

The J gene is TRBJ1-3, the V gene TRBV5-1; D perhaps matches TRBD1 (5 bases). The CDR3 sequence is 17 residues long. CDR1 and CDR2 (germline): SGHRS, YFSETQ. The V and J ends lost 3 bases and 0 bases respectively, with 16 bases between them. CDR3 coding DNA: TGCGCCAGCAGCTCTTCTATGACAGCCTCCTCTGGAAACACCATATATTTT. Its translation is CASSSSMTASSGNTIYF.

This clonotype was observed a few times. V and J are TRBV7-2 and TRBJ2-4; 10 nucleotides agree with TRBD2. The length of the CDR3 is 19 residues. Germline-derived CDR1 and CDR2 are SGHTA and FQGNSA. Trimming at V came to 2 bases and at J to 1 base, leaving 11 bases not matched to a gene. CDR3 bases: TGTGCCAGCAGCTTATCCAAACTAGCGGGGATCCTGGCCAAAAACATTCAGTACTTC. It yields the protein CASSLSKLAGILAKNIQYF.

V is TRBV5-1 and J is TRBJ2-5; 11 positions match TRBD2. Near its end, the DNA agrees better with TRBJ2-1, so the J call may be wrong. Germline V lookup: CDR1 SGHRS, CDR2 YFSETQ. This CDR3 is built from 16 residues. CDR3 sequence (DNA): TGCGCCAGCAGCTTTAGCGGGGGGGCATCCCTGGGTGAGCAGTTCTTC. Translating it yields CASSFSGGASLGEQFF.

The sample holds a few counts of this clonotype. The rearrangement links TRBV25-1 to TRBJ1-2; no reliable D call. Trimming took off 3 bases at V and 8 bases at J, with 19 bases between the two ends. In germline, CDR1 is MGHDK, CDR2 SYGVNS. There are 15 residues in the CDR3. The CDR3 here is CASSDRATKWWGYTF. Written as DNA, the CDR3 is TGTGCCAGCAGTGATCGGGCGACAAAATGGTGGGGCTACACCTTC.

The chain links TRBV29-1 to TRBJ2-7; TRBD1 is a possible D gene (6 bases). The CDR3 sequence is 12 residues long. CDR1 and CDR2 (germline): SQVTM, ANQGSEA. The V end lost 4 bases, the J end lost 1 base, and 8 bases lay between the germline ends. This chain's CDR3 is CSVGQVSYEQYF. DNA for the CDR3: TGCAGCGTTGGACAGGTTTCCTACGAGCAGTACTTC.

A few counts support this clonotype. The genes are TRBV7-2 and TRBJ2-3, with TRBD2 matching 7 bases. The CDR3 is 14 residues long. V trimming: 2 bases; J trimming: 4 bases; junction bases outside the gene matches: 3. Germline V gene lookup returns CDR1 SGHTA and CDR2 FQGNSA. This CDR3 is CASSLSTSSDTQYF. The CDR3 region has the DNA TGTGCCAGCAGCTTATCGACTAGCTCAGATACGCAGTATTTT.

This clonotype was seen a few times. This sequence joins TRBV28 and TRBJ2-3; tentative D call: TRBD2 (6 bases). V lost 5 bases to trimming and J lost 4 bases, with 19 bases between them. This CDR3 is built from 16 residues. Germline CDR1 MDHEN, CDR2 SYDVKM. The CDR3 region is CASSAKLALLADTQYF. In DNA, the CDR3 is TGTGCCAGCAGTGCAAAACTAGCACTCCTAGCAGATACGCAGTATTTT. The full variable domain, in which reference TRBV28 and TRBJ2-3 provide the parts outside the CDR3, is DVKVTQSSRYLVKRTGEKVFLECVQDMDHENMFWYRQDPGLGLRLIYFSYDVKMKEKGDIPEGYSVSREKKERFSLILESASTNQTSMYLCASSAKLALLADTQYFGPGTRLTVL.

This clonotype has just a few counts. V and J are TRBV7-6 and TRBJ2-7, with 10 bases matching TRBD2. J gave up 2 bases and V 1 base, and 2 bases lay outside the gene matches. The CDR3 length is 15 residues. CDR1 is SGHVS, CDR2 FNYEAQ, per germline. The CDR3 DNA sequence: TGTGCCAGCAGCTTAGGCAGCGGGGGGGCCTACGAGCAGTACGTC. Its protein product is CASSLGSGGAYEQYV.

CDR3 nucleotide sequence: TGCAGCGTTGAAGACCAGGGGGTGCTCAATGAGCAGTTCTTC. The encoded protein is CSVEDQGVLNEQFF. V and J are TRBV29-1 and TRBJ2-1, with 7 bases lining up with TRBD1. The CDR3 is made up of 14 amino acids. From germline, CDR1 is SQVTM and CDR2 ANQGSEA. V lost 0 bases to trimming and J lost 6 bases; unmatched junction nucleotides: 5.

This clonotype was counted a few times. The rearrangement joins TRBV7-3 to TRBJ2-2; D may be TRBD1 or TRBD2 (5 bases each). Germline V gene lookup returns CDR1 SGHTA and CDR2 FQGTGA. The V gene lost 5 bases and the J gene lost 3 bases, with 10 bases spanning the gap. The CDR3 consists of 14 residues. The CDR3 DNA reads as TGTGCCAGCAGCAAGGGACCGGACACCGGGGAGCTGTTTTTT. It codes for CASSKGPDTGELFF.

This clonotype was seen a few times. The genes are TRBV6-6 and TRBJ2-7; 7 nucleotides line up with TRBD2. This CDR3 spans 15 amino acids. V lost 5 bases, J lost 1 base, and 8 bases stayed unmatched. Per germline, CDR1 MNHNY and CDR2 SVGAGI (reference sequence). CDR3 loop: CASSRATAGSYEQYF. Written as DNA, the CDR3 is TGTGCCAGCAGTCGAGCTACAGCGGGGTCCTACGAGCAGTACTTC.

The V and J genes are TRBV4-3 and TRBJ1-1, with D perhaps TRBD1 (5 bases). The germline V gene encodes CDR1 LGHNA and CDR2 YSLEER. This CDR3 spans 16 amino acids. Trimming removed 4 bases from V and 1 base from J, with 16 bases in between. The CDR3 nucleotides read TGCGCCAGCAGCCTAACCCGCGGGACGGCGAACACTGAAGCTTTCTTT. Encoded protein: CASSLTRGTANTEAFF.